This paragraph reports one T cell receptor (beta chain). Its antigen is still unknown. The sample belongs to a study of chemoradiotherapy in HPV16-positive cancers. The V gene's germline CDR1 is LGHNA and CDR2 YNFKEQ. Trimming removed 5 bases at V and 12 bases at J, with 19 bases between. The CDR3 extends over 14 amino acids. Findings of the study overall: Non-HPV-specific T cells did not expand in tumors during treatment, whereas candidate HPV-specific clones and E7-related motifs did. HPV-responsive T-cell expansion during chemoradiotherapy was linked to improved recurrence-free survival in HPV16-positive patients.

This table comes from immunoSEQ multiplex PCR, and its TCRdb copy is limited to in-frame clones, with some not included. The sample carries 13,000 to 15,000 clones, 88% recorded once. The clonotype originates from a human donor with HPV-associated anogenital cancer. The sample was blood, taken from a patient who underwent chemoradiotherapy. The chain carries TRBV4-2 and TRBJ1-4; D may be TRBD1 (6 bases). The CDR3 here is CASSLSGGPEELFF. As DNA, the CDR3 is TGTGCCAGCAGCTTAAGTGGGGGGCCCGAGGAACTGTTTTTT.